Below, 21 T cell receptor beta chains from the same sample are listed, as sequenced in a study of beta chain features in type 1 diabetes. The study reverse transcribed the entire isolated RNA, so it sequenced expressed TCRB transcripts. Measured with immunoSEQ multiplex PCR; TCRdb has only the in-frame clones, and not every one. The table has around 290,000 clones, approximately 8% seen once. Sequencing used central memory CD4+ T cells from blood. Every receptor here comes from a woman aged 18-30 years in good health.

The sample holds many counts of this clone. The V and J genes are TRBV30 and TRBJ1-2; 7 nucleotides match TRBD1. The ends lost 1 base at V and 3 bases at J; junction bases unmatched: 8. CDR3 length: 15 amino acids. CDR1 GTSNPN and CDR2 SVGIG come from the germline V gene (reference sequence). The CDR3 DNA follows: TGTGCCTGGAGTGCGGGGCAGGGGGAGTACTATGGCTACACCTTC. Translating gives CAWSAGQGEYYGYTF.

Only one count was recorded for this clone. The V and J genes are TRBV27 and TRBJ2-3, with D perhaps matching TRBD1 (5 bases). The germline V and J ends were trimmed by 6 bases and 1 base, with 17 bases remaining between them. Per the germline V gene, CDR1 is MNHEY and CDR2 is SMNVEV (reference sequence). The CDR3 contains 16 residues. CDR3 protein: CASSQDGQGRTDTQYF. CDR3 DNA: TGTGCCAGCAGCCAAGATGGTCAGGGTCGCACAGATACGCAGTATTTT.

Here the CDR3 reads CATSRRQENTEAFF. CDR3 bases: TGTGCCACCAGCAGAAGGCAGGAGAACACTGAAGCTTTCTTT. V usage is TRBV15 and J usage is TRBJ1-1; no clear D gene. CDR1 is LNHNV and CDR2 is YYDKDF in the germline V gene (reference sequence). The CDR3 totals 14 residues. V was pared by 2 bases and J by 1 base, with 8 bases between.

V usage is TRBV7-9 and J usage is TRBJ1-4; no clear D. Germline CDR1 reads SEHNR; CDR2 reads FQNEAQ (reference sequence). The V gene lost 3 bases and the J gene lost 5 bases, with 10 bases spanning the gap. The CDR3 totals 14 residues. The CDR3 spells CASSFLGGNEKLFF. As DNA, the CDR3 is TGTGCCAGCAGCTTTCTTGGAGGGAATGAAAAACTGTTTTTT. The entire variable domain, with the rest obtained from reference TRBV7-9 and TRBJ1-4, is as follows: DTGVSQNPRHKITKRGQNVTFRCDPISEHNRLYWYRQTLGQGPEFLTYFQNEAQLEKSRLLSDRFSAERPKGSFSTLEIQRTEQGDSAMYLCASSFLGGNEKLFFGSGTQLSVL.

This sequence joins TRBV7-9 and TRBJ1-1, with D unresolved. The CDR3 has 15 amino acids. Germline V gene data show CDR1 as SEHNR and CDR2 as FQNEAQ (reference sequence). Trimming left V 5 bases short and J 1 base short, with 14 bases between. The CDR3 spells CASSPPGAGNTEAFF. The CDR3 nucleotides read TGTGCCAGCAGCCCCCCCGGAGCGGGGAACACTGAAGCTTTCTTT.

This clone has a single count. The chain uses TRBV9 and TRBJ2-1; 9 nucleotides match TRBD1. Germline V gene sequence: CDR1 SGDLS, CDR2 YYNGEE. Trimming at V came to 4 bases and at J to 6 bases, leaving 8 bases not matched to a gene. CDR3 length equals 15 residues. The CDR3 DNA reads as TGTGCCAGCAGCCAGGGACAGGGAGGGTCCAATGAGCAGTTCTTC. As protein: CASSQGQGGSNEQFF.

Remarks on this clone: A read error may account for a junction end that differs from germline. V usage is TRBV4-1 and J usage is TRBJ2-5; possible D gene TRBD2, 6 bases. There are 16 residues in the CDR3. Germline CDR1 MGHRA, CDR2 YSYEKL. The CDR3 coding sequence is TGTGCCAGCAGCCAAGGGGACGGCGGGGCGGAAGAGACCCAGTACTTC. Translation: CASSQGDGGAEETQYF.

V gene TRBV5-4 combines with J gene TRBJ1-4; a weak D match, TRBD1 (5 bases). Between the trimmed V and J ends, which lost 4 bases and 5 bases, there was a span of 9 bases. The CDR3 runs 13 residues. Germline V gene lookup returns CDR1 SGHNT and CDR2 YYREEE (reference sequence). This CDR3 is CASSTQGNEKLFF. In DNA form, the CDR3 reads TGTGCCAGCAGCACCCAGGGAAATGAAAAACTGTTTTTT.

This chain joins TRBV7-2 and TRBJ1-5, with TRBD1 as a possible D gene (6 bases). In germline, CDR1 is SGHTA, CDR2 FQGNSA. The CDR3 covers 13 residues. V lost 5 bases, J lost 4 bases, and 9 bases lay in between. The CDR3 loop reads CASSRGYNQPQHF. CDR3 sequence (DNA): TGTGCCAGCAGCAGGGGGTATAATCAGCCCCAGCATTTT.

This clone was counted many times. This chain connects TRBV18 to TRBJ2-7; 7 bases line up with TRBD2. Losses at the gene ends were 2 bases for V and 6 bases for J; bases not matched to a gene: 4. This CDR3 region has 13 residues. Germline V lookup: CDR1 KGHSH, CDR2 LQKENI. CDR3 sequence reads: CASSPKGGSEQYV. For the CDR3, the DNA is TGTGCCAGCTCACCAAAGGGAGGGAGCGAGCAGTACGTC.

The CDR3 DNA follows: TGTGCCAGCAGTCGTACCTCAGGAAAGTGGGACAATGATGAGCAGTTCTTC. It encodes CASSRTSGKWDNDEQFF. J is TRBJ2-1 and V is TRBV7-9; D might be TRBD1 (6 bases). CDR1 is SEHNR, CDR2 FQNEAQ, per germline (reference sequence). The CDR3 is 17 residues long. Deletions cut 6 bases from V and 8 bases from J, with 26 bases between.

This clone was counted a few times. The chain joins TRBV5-6 to TRBJ1-6; D remains unclear. Germline V gene lookup returns CDR1 SGHDT and CDR2 YYEEEE. V was clipped by 1 base and J by 14 bases, with 13 bases between them. The CDR3 consists of 13 residues. CDR3 nucleotide sequence: TGTGCCAGCAGCTTGATGAACAATCGGGCCCTCCACTTT. Its translation is CASSLMNNRALHF.

The V gene is TRBV4-2, the J gene TRBJ2-1, with TRBD2 identical over 9 bases. The CDR3 extends over 18 amino acids. V was pared by 3 bases and J by 8 bases, with 17 bases of the junction left unmatched. Germline V CDR1 and CDR2: LGHNA, YNFKEQ. The CDR3 coding sequence is TGTGCCAGCAGCCAGAGAGTAAATTGGCGGGGGGGCCGAGATGAGCAGTTCTTC. Its translation: CASSQRVNWRGGRDEQFF.

This clone was counted many times. The gene calls are TRBV28 and TRBJ2-4; 8 bases map to TRBD1. V trimming: 9 bases; J trimming: 5 bases; junction bases outside the gene matches: 3. Germline loops: CDR1 MDHEN, CDR2 SYDVKM. The CDR3 is 12 amino acids. CDR3 sequence (DNA): TGTGCCAGTTGGGACAGGCAAAACATTCAGTACTTC. Translated, it gives CASWDRQNIQYF.

This chain connects TRBV5-5 to TRBJ2-7; 10 bases align to TRBD2. With 6 bases clipped from V and 0 bases from J, the junction kept 12 bases outside the gene matches. CDR1 is SGHKS, CDR2 YYEKEE, per germline (reference sequence). This CDR3 has 17 residues. The CDR3 spells CASTRRVAGGTSYEQYF. As DNA, the CDR3 is TGTGCCAGCACCCGGAGGGTAGCGGGAGGAACCTCCTACGAGCAGTACTTC.

The chain employs TRBV7-3 and TRBJ2-1; no clear D. CDR1 is SGHTA, CDR2 FQGTGA, per germline. The CDR3 totals 12 residues. Trimming left V 6 bases short and J 8 bases short, with 11 bases between. In nucleotides, the CDR3 is TGTGCCAGCAGTCCGGCTGGCGATGAGCAGTTCTTC. Amino acids: CASSPAGDEQFF.

This clone was picked up a small number of times. The chain joins TRBV28 to TRBJ2-6; D is possibly TRBD1 (5 bases). Trimming pared 6 bases from V and 3 bases from J, leaving 6 bases between. Germline CDR1 reads MDHEN; CDR2 reads SYDVKM. CDR3 length: 13 residues. DNA of the CDR3: TGTGCCAGCAGGGGGCATGGGGCCAACGTCCTGACTTTC. Translating it yields CASRGHGANVLTF.

This clone was seen only a few times. This chain joins TRBV6-5 and TRBJ1-1, with TRBD1 identical over 12 bases. Germline V gene lookup returns CDR1 MNHEY and CDR2 SVGAGI. This CDR3 is 15 amino acids long. In DNA form, the CDR3 reads TGTGCTACCGGGACAGGGGGCGCAGGGAGGACTGAAGCTTTCTTT. Its translation: CATGTGGAGRTEAFF.

This clone showed up just a few times. CDR3 amino acids: CASSQGSRNEKLFF. The CDR3, as DNA: TGTGCCAGCAGCCAGGGGTCTAGGAATGAAAAACTGTTTTTT. The chain uses TRBV28 and TRBJ1-4; a possible D gene is TRBD1 (6 bases). CDR1 and CDR2 from the germline V gene are MDHEN and SYDVKM. V shed 6 bases and J shed 5 bases, with 13 bases lying between them. The CDR3 has 14 residues. Together with reference TRBV28 and TRBJ1-4, the CDR3 gives the full variable domain: DVKVTQSSRYLVKRTGEKVFLECVQDMDHENMFWYRQDPGLGLRLIYFSYDVKMKEKGDIPEGYSVSREKKERFSLILESASTNQTSMYLCASSQGSRNEKLFFGSGTQLSVL.

This clone was found many times. The V and J genes are TRBV9 and TRBJ2-7, with D possibly TRBD1 on 6 matching bases. There are 13 residues in the CDR3. Trimming left V 0 bases short and J 7 bases short, with 11 bases between. Per the germline V gene, CDR1 is SGDLS and CDR2 is YYNGEE. The CDR3 coding sequence is TGTGCCAGCAGCGTAGCCCAAGGGGGTGAGCAGTACTTC. Amino acids: CASSVAQGGEQYF.

V usage is TRBV30 and J usage is TRBJ2-7; D is perhaps TRBD2 (7 bases). The CDR3 is made up of 15 amino acids. Per germline, CDR1 GTSNPN and CDR2 SVGIG (reference sequence). V gave up 2 bases and J gave up 7 bases, with 21 bases separating them. CDR3 sequence: CAWSTGHGIGGEQYF. In nucleotides, the CDR3 is TGTGCCTGGAGTACGGGACACGGAATCGGGGGGGAGCAGTACTTC.